This section outlines one T cell receptor (beta chain) sequence together with its context. Antigen specificity is unknown. Assay used: immunoSEQ multiplex PCR; TCRdb lists only in-frame clones, some missing. The sample has about 150,000 clones, over 80% seen once. This sample was included in a study of T cell responses to AZD1222 COVID-19 vaccine. Notes on the study in general: Reportedly, nearly half of unique spike TCRs recognized epitopes outside B.1.351/B.1.1.7 mutations. Clonal diversity was possibly underestimated; the donors were predominantly white British and more often female. Repertoires were obtained only post-peak T cell response.

Second-dose intervals near 4 or 12 weeks were combined. The CDR3 totals 16 residues. The ends lost 0 bases at V and 3 bases at J; junction bases unmatched: 6. Germline assignment: CDR1 MGHRA and CDR2 YSYEKL. The clonotype originates from an adult who received the AZD1222 COVID-19 vaccine. The material was peripheral blood, obtained 28 days after the second AZD1222 dose. The chain couples TRBV4-1 to TRBJ2-7, with 9 bases matching TRBD2. CDR3 region: CASSQERLAGIYEQYF. The DNA for the CDR3 is TGCGCCAGCAGCCAAGAACGGCTAGCGGGAATCTACGAGCAGTACTTC.